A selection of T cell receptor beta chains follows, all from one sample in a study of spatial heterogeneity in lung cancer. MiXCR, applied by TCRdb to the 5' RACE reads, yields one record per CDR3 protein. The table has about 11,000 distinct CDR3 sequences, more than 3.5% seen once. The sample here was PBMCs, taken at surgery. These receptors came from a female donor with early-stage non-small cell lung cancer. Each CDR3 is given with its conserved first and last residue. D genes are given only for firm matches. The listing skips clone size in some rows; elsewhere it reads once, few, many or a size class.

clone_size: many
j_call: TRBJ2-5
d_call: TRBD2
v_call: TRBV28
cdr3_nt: TGTGCCAGCAGTTCGGGACTAGCGGGAGTTGAGACCCAGTACTTC
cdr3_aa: CASSSGLAGVETQYF

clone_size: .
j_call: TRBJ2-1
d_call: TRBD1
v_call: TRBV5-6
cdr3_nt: TGTGCCAGCAGCTTCCAGGGGGATTTTTGGGGCAATGAGCAGTTCTTC
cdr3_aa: CASSFQGDFWGNEQFF

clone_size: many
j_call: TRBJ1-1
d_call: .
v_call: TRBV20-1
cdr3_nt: TGCAGAGAGGGGGAGGGGAACACTGAAGCTTTCTTT
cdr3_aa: CREGEGNTEAFF

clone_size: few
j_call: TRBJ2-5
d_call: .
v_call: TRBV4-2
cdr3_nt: TGTGCCAGCAGCCAAGATTTGGAGACCCAGTACTTC
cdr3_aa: CASSQDLETQYF

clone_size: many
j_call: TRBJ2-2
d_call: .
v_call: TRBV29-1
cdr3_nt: TGCAGCGCCAGGGACACCGGGGAGCTGTTTTTT
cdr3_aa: CSARDTGELFF

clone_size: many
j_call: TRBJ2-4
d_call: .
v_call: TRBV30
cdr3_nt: TGTGCCTGGAGTGAGGCAGGGGTAAACATTCAGTACTTC
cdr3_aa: CAWSEAGVNIQYF

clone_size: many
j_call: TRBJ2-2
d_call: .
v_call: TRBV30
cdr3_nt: TGTGCCTGGAGTGCCCTCGGCACCGGGGAGCTGTTTTTT
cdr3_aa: CAWSALGTGELFF

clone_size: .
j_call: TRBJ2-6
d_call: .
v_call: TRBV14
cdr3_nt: TGTGCCAGCAGCCATTTTTCTGGGGCCAACGTCCTGACTTTC
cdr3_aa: CASSHFSGANVLTF

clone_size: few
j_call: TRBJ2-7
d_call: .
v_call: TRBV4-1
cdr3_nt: TGCGCCAGCAGCCAAGTGCCTGGGGGAGGCGAGCAGTACTTC
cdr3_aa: CASSQVPGGGEQYF

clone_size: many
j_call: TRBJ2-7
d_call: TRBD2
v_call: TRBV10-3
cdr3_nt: TGTGCCATCAGGGGGATAGCGGGACCGGGGGAGCAGTACTTC
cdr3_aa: CAIRGIAGPGEQYF

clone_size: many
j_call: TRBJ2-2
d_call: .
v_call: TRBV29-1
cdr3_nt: TGCAGCGCCGCTACGGCCGGCACCGGGGAGCTGTTTTTT
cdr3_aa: CSAATAGTGELFF

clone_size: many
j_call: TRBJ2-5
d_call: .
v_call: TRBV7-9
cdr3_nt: TGTGCCAGCAGCTTAGGTCCAGAGACCCAGTACTTC
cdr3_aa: CASSLGPETQYF

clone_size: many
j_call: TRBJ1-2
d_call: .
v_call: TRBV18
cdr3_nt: TGTGCCAGCTCACCTCGGCAGGAGATCTATGGCTACACCTTC
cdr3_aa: CASSPRQEIYGYTF

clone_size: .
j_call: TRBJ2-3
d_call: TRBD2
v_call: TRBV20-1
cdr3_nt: TGCAGTGCTAGAGAGAGCGGGGGGCCGGGCGCAGATACGCAGTATTTT
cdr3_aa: CSARESGGPGADTQYF

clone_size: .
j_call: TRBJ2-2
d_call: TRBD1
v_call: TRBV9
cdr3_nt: TGTGCCAGCAGCGACAGGGGGCGCCACGGGGAGCTGTTTTTT
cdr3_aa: CASSDRGRHGELFF